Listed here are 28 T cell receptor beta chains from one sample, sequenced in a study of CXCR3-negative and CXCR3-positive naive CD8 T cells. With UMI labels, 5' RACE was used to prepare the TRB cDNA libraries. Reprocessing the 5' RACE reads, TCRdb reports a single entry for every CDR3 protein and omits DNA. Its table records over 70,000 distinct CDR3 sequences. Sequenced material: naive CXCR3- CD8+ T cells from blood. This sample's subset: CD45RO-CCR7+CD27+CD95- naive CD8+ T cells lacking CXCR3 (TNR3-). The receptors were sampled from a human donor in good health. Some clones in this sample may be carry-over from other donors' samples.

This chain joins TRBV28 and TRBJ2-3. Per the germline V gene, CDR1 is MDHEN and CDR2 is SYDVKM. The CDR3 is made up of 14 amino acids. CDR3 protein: CASSLEVSIDTQYF.

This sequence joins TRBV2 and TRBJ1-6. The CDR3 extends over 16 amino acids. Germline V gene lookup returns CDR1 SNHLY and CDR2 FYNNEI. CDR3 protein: CASSPEIYSYNSPLHF.

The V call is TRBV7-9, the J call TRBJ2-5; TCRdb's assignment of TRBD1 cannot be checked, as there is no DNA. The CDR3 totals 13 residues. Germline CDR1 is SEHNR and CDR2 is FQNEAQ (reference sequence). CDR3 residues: CASSHRGEETQYF.

This chain's CDR3 is CSVRQAYGYTF. The rearrangement uses TRBV20-1 and TRBJ1-2. The germline gives CDR1 DFQATT, CDR2 SNEGSKA (reference sequence). This CDR3 contains 11 residues.

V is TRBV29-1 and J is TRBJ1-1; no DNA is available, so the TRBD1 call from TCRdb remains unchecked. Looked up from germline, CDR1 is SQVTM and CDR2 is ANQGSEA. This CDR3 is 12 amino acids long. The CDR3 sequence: CSVFQGVTEAFF.

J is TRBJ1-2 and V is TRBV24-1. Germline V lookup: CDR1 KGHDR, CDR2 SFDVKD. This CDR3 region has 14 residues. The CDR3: CATSNQGRQGGYTF.

The CDR3 sequence: CASTISVDHYGYTF. The J gene is TRBJ1-2, the V gene TRBV7-2. The CDR3 has 14 amino acids. CDR1 and CDR2 (germline): SGHTA, FQGNSA. Based on the CDR3 plus reference TRBV7-2 and TRBJ1-2, the full variable domain is GAGVSQSPSNKVTEKGKDVELRCDPISGHTALYWYRQSLGQGLEFLIYFQGNSAPDKSGLPSDRFSAERTGGSVSTLTIQRTQQEDSAVYLCASTISVDHYGYTFGSGTRLTVV.

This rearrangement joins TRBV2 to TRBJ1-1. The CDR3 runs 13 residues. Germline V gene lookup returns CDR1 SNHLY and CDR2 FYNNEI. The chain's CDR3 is CASNEDMNTEAFF.

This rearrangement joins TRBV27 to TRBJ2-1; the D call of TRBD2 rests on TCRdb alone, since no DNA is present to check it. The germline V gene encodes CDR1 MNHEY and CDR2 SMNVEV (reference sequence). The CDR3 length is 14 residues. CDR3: CASTSSARGREQFF.

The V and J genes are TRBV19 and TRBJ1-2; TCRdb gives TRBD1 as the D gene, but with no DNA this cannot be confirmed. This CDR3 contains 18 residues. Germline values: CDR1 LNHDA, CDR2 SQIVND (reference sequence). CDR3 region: CASSPETGGEVVNYGYTF.

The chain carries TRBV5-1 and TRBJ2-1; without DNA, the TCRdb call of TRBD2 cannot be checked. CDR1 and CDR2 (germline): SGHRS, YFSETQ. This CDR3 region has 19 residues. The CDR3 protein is CASSLELSSGRVPYNEQFF.

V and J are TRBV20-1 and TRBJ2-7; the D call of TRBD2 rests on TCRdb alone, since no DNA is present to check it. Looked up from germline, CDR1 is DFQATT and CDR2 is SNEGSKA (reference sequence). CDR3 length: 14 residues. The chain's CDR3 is CSARLSPDLYEQYF.

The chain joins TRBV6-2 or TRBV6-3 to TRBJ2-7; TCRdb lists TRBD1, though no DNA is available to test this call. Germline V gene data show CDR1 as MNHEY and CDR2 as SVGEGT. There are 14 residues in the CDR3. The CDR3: CASSYSGGPGEQYF.

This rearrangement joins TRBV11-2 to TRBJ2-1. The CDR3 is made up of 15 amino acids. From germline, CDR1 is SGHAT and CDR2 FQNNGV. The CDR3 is CASSLVLSSYNEQFF.

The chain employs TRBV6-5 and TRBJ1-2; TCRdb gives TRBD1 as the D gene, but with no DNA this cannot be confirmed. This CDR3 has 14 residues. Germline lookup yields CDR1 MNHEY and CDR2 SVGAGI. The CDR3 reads CASSYSRDGGGYTF.

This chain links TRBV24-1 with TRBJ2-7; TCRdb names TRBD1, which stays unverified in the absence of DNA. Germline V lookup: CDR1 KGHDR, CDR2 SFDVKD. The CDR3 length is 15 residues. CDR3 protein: CATSVGSGTRLEQYF.

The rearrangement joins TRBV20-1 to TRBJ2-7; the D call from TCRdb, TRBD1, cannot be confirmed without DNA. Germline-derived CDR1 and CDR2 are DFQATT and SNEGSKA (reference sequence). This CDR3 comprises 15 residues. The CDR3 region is CSARDFGAGAYEQYF.

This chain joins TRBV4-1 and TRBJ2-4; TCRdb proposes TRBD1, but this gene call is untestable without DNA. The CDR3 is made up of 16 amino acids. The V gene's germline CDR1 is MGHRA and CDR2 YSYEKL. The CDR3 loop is CASSQGRGFGKNIQYF.

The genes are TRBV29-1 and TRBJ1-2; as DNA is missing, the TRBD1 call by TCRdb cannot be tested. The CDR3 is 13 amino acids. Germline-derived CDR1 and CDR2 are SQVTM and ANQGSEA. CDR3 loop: CSVDTGPTEGYTF. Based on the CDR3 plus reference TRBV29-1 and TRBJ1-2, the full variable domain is SAVISQKPSRDICQRGTSLTIQCQVDSQVTMMFWYRQQPGQSLTLIATANQGSEATYESGFVIDKFPISRPNLTFSTLTVSNMSPEDSSIYLCSVDTGPTEGYTFGSGTRLTVV.

The CDR3 is CASSIAQRDTGELFF. The rearrangement joins TRBV19 to TRBJ2-2. CDR3 length: 15 residues. From germline, CDR1 is LNHDA and CDR2 SQIVND (reference sequence).

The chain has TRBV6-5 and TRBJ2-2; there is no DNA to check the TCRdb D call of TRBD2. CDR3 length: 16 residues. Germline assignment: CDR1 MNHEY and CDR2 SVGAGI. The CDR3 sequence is CASSYTASGETGELFF.

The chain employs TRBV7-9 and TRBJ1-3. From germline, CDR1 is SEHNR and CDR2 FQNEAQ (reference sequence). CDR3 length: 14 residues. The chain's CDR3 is CASSGRSSGNTIYF.

CDR3 in amino acids: CASNESTDGLNSPLHF. V gene TRBV10-1 combines with J gene TRBJ1-6. The CDR3 has 16 residues. Germline V gene data show CDR1 as WNHNN and CDR2 as SYGVQD (reference sequence).

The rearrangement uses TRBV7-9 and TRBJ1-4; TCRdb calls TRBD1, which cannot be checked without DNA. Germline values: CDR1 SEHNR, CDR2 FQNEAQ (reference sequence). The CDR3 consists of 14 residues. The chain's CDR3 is CASSSGTGNEKLFF.

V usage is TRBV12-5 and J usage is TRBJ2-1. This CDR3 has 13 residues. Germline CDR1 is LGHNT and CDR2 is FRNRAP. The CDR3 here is CASGLPHLREQFF. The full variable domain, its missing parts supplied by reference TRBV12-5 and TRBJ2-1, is DARVTQTPRHKVTEMGQEVTMRCQPILGHNTVFWYRQTMMQGLELLAYFRNRAPLDDSGMPKDRFSAEMPDATLATLKIQPSEPRDSAVYFCASGLPHLREQFFGPGTRLTVL.

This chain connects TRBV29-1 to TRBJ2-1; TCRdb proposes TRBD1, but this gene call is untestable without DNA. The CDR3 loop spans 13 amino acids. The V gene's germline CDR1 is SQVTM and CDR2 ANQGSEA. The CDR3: CSVVTGGSYEQFF.

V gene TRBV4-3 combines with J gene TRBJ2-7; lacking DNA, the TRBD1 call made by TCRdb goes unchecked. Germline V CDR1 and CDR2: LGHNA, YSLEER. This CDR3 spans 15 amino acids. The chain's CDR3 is CASSQGQGEAYEQYF.

This CDR3 reads CASSYSVGGYNEQFF. The gene calls are TRBV6-5 and TRBJ2-1; the D call from TCRdb, TRBD1, cannot be confirmed without DNA. Germline values: CDR1 MNHEY, CDR2 SVGAGI. This CDR3 has 15 amino acids.